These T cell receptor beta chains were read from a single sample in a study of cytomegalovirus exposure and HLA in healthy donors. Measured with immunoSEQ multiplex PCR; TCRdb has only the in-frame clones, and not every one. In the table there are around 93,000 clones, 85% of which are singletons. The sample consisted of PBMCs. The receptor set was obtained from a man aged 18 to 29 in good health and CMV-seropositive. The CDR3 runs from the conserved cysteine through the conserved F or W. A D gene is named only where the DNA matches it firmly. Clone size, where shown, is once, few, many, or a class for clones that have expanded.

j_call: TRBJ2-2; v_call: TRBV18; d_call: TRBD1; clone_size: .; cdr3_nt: TGTGCCAGCTCACCACGGACAGGGGGCGACACCGGGGAGCTGTTTTTT; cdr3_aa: CASSPRTGGDTGELFF
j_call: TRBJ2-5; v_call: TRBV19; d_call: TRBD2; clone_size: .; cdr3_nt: TGTGCCAGTAGGCCACTAGCGGGAGGCCAAGAGACCCAGTACTTC; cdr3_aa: CASRPLAGGQETQYF
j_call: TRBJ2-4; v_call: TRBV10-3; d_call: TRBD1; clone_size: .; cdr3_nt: TGTGCCATCAGCTCCGGACAGGGGGCCAAAAACATTCAGTACTTC; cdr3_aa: CAISSGQGAKNIQYF
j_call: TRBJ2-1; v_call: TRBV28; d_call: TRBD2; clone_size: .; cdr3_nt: TGTGCCAGCAGTTACCCCTCACTAGCGGGAGCTTACAATGAGCAGTTCTTC; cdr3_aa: CASSYPSLAGAYNEQFF
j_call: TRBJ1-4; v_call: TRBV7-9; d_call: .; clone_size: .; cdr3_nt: TGTGCCAGCAGCACAACAGGGGAAAAACTGTTTTTT; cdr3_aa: CASSTTGEKLFF
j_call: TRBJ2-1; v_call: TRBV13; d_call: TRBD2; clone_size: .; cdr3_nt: TGTGCCAGCAGCTTCAGCGGGAGGTGGAATGAGCAGTTCTTC; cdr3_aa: CASSFSGRWNEQFF
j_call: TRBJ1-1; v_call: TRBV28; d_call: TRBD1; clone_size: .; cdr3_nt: TGTGCCAGCATATGGGACAGGGTGAACACTGAAGCTTTCTTT; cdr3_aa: CASIWDRVNTEAFF
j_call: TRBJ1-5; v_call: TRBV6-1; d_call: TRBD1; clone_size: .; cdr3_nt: TGTGCCAGCAGGGAGACAGGGTTTTATCAGCCCCAGCATTTT; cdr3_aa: CASRETGFYQPQHF
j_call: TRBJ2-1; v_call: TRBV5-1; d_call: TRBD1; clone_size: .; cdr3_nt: TGCGCCAGCAGCTTGGCCCGGGACAGGGTAGGCAATGAGCAGTTCTTC; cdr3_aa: CASSLARDRVGNEQFF
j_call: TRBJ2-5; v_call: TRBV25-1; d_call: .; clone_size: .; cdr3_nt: TGTGCCAGCAGCCAGTCCCCGCTCCAAGAGACCCAGTACTTC; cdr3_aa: CASSQSPLQETQYF
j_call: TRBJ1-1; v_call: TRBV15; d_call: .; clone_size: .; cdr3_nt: TGTGCCACCAGCAGAAGGTCGGGTCCGAGCACTGAAGCTTTCTTT; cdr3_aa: CATSRRSGPSTEAFF
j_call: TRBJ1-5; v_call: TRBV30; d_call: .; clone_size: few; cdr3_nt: TGTGCCTGGAGTGTACGGTCAGGGAATCAGCCCCAGCATTTT; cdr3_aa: CAWSVRSGNQPQHF
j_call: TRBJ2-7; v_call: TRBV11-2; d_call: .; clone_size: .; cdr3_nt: TGTGCCAGCAGCTTAGTTTCGGTCTCGAGGGGGTACGAGCAGTACTTC; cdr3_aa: CASSLVSVSRGYEQYF
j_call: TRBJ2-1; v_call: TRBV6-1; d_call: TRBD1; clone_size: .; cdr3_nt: TGTGCCAGCAGTGAGGGGACAGGGCGGGATGAGCAGTTCTTC; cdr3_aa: CASSEGTGRDEQFF